The clone carrying this TCR beta chain showed up many times. The sample comes from a study of early T cells in non-severe SARS-CoV-2 infection. Study overall: The sequenced material was bulk RNA from unsorted whole blood, and its chains were unpaired.

Researchers attached unique molecular identifiers to individual cDNA molecules. TCRdb redid the calling of the 5' RACE reads with MiXCR, one entry per CDR3 protein. The data hold around 40,000 distinct CDR3 sequences, with about 6% observed a single time. The germline CDR1 and CDR2 sequences are SNHLY and FYNNEI. Trimming pared 10 bases from V and 0 bases from J, leaving 12 bases between. The CDR3 sequence is 14 residues long. The sequenced sample was whole blood. The V gene is TRBV2, the J gene TRBJ2-2; a weak D match, TRBD1 (6 bases). The source of this sequence is an adult who was a healthcare worker with PCR-confirmed SARS-CoV-2 infection or an uninfected control (not recorded which). CDR3 residues: CAMPRGANTGELFF. As DNA, the CDR3 is TGTGCCATGCCCAGGGGCGCGAACACCGGGGAGCTGTTTTTT.